This T cell receptor (beta chain) was recorded in a study of cytomegalovirus exposure and HLA in healthy donors. About the research overall: A prior study identified approximately 110 million unique TCR beta sequences from 150 million to 200 million T cells.

The germline V gene has CDR1 SNHLY and CDR2 FYNNEI. The length of the CDR3 is 15 residues. Trimming pared 2 bases from V and 3 bases from J, leaving 14 bases between. As to this clone: The antigen remains undetermined.

Vbeta (60) and Jbeta (13) primers were used in the PCR. Authors' analysis steps: The authors later counted roughly 77 million unique TCR beta chains, roughly 10 million of them shared. This table comes from immunoSEQ multiplex PCR, and its TCRdb copy is limited to in-frame clones, with some not included. That table gives V, J and clone size, and the DNA gave D and trimming. The data show 150,000 to 200,000 clones, approximately 79% seen once. The study, taken as a whole, reports: Per published reports, the classifier diagnosed cytomegalovirus status with high specificity and sensitivity. Previously analyzed data showed that most TCR beta V segments were productive at a frequency of about 90% or about 30%.

This sequence originates from a man between 40 and 49 years old in good health and CMV-seropositive. The V and J genes are TRBV2 and TRBJ2-7; no firm D call. What was sequenced was PBMCs. In DNA, the CDR3 is TGTGCCAGCAGTGAAAGGCGGCAGAGCTTCTACGAGCAGTACTTC. Translating it yields CASSERRQSFYEQYF.